The sequence of this T cell receptor beta chain was determined in a study of cytotoxic CD8 clonotypes in ibrutinib-treated CLL. This clone qualifies as medium-sized. Profiled with immunoSEQ multiplex PCR; TCRdb holds only in-frame clones, not every one. The table shows approximately 80,000 clones, with 85% to 90% occurring only once. The V end was cut by 6 bases, the J end by 5 bases, with 23 bases between. The CDR3 contains 17 residues. CDR1 is SGHDT, CDR2 YYEEEE, per germline. The clonotype comes from a human donor with chronic lymphocytic leukemia. V and J are TRBV5-6 and TRBJ2-2; weak D call: TRBD1 (6 bases). This specimen was PBMCs, taken before ibrutinib treatment. CDR3 sequence reads: CASTRRSTGYNTGELFF. CDR3 DNA sequence: TGTGCCAGCACCAGACGGTCTACAGGGTACAATACCGGGGAGCTGTTTTTT.